This entry concerns a single T cell receptor beta chain. Its antigen is undetermined. The table came from immunoSEQ multiplex PCR; TCRdb's copy has only in-frame clones and leaves some out. The sample lists about 120,000 clones, approximately 90% occurring once. This entry is derived from a study of graft-versus-host responses after intestinal transplantation. Study-wide context: Transplants were multivisceral, liver-intestinal, or isolated intestinal. All recipients got anti-thymocyte globulin induction, then tacrolimus and steroids for 3 to 4 years. Overall study results and limits: Across patients carrying graft-donor T cell macrochimerism, allografts held high graft-versus-host to host-versus-graft clonal ratios. GvH clones occurred in recipient marrow; some first appeared in ileum or blood.

This clonotype was obtained from a human donor who received an intestinal transplant. The sequencing here drew on unstimulated CD4+ T cells sorted from spleen or lymph node cells, taken before intestinal transplant.

CDR3 bases: TGTGCCAGCAGTGAAAAGGGGTACTATGGCTACACCTTC. Protein: CASSEKGYYGYTF. The chain uses TRBV6-5 and TRBJ1-2, with D maybe TRBD1 (5 bases). The CDR3 sequence is 13 residues long. Trimming cost V 5 bases and J 3 bases, with 10 bases left between them. Germline V gives CDR1 MNHEY, CDR2 SVGAGI.